The clone carrying this T cell receptor beta chain was observed a handful of times. The V and J ends lost 2 bases and 8 bases respectively, with 16 bases between them. CDR3 length: 14 residues. Germline V gene data show CDR1 as SGHRS and CDR2 as YFSETQ. This sample was included in a study of T cells in Graves' hyperthyroidism and ophthalmopathy. Amplified TCR beta CDR3 regions came from RNA transcripts. The study used the HTBI primer set for a first-round RT-PCR of the TCR CDR3. TCRdb used MiXCR to reprocess the multiplex PCR reads, holding one entry per CDR3 protein. The table lists more than 350,000 distinct CDR3 sequences, more than 12% of them singletons.

The sequencing sample was made of blood. This receptor was identified in a woman in her 30s with Graves' hyperthyroidism. V is TRBV5-1 and J is TRBJ1-1; D not certain. DNA for the CDR3: TGCGCCAGCAGCTTCAGCGGGTTTGCAGACGAAGCTTTCTTT. As protein: CASSFSGFADEAFF.